This TCR beta chain is from a study of control samples from healthy donors and cancer patients (dated by TCRdb to about 2020). In regard to this clone: The clone's antigen remains unknown. There are no base qualities to consult, and no much larger clone falls within one base.

The library was prepared using the immunoSEQ multiplex PCR assay. TCRdb carries this immuneACCESS record with in-frame sequences only. Its versions omit some clonotypes, under half of them owing to an unresolved V gene in the studies checked, with the rest unexplained. This sample lists about 59,000 clones; roughly nine tenths were detected once. Of the sample, about 1.7% falls within the top ten clones. The germline V gene gives CDR1 as SGHRS and CDR2 as YFSETQ. Taken from cysteine to phenylalanine, the CDR3 has 14 residues. Only CDR3 DNA is held: 42 bases, read in frame from base 1. V has 4 bases trimmed and J has 3 bases trimmed; junction bases matching no gene number 3.

The receptor was derived from a middle-aged man with colorectal cancer. The sample was PBMCs. This chain is built from TRBV5-1 and TRBJ2-7; 11 of the junction bases match TRBD1. The CDR3 region has the sequence CASSPGTGGYEQYF. In nucleotide form, the sequence is TGCGCCAGCAGCCCCGGGACAGGGGGCTACGAGCAGTACTTC.